One and the same sample provided the 26 T cell receptor beta chains below, sequenced in a study of T cell responses to AZD1222 COVID-19 vaccine (dated by TCRdb to about 2021). The time point label for this specimen denotes: about 28 days (+/-7) after the second vaccine dose. The library was built by means of the immunoSEQ multiplex PCR assay. Not all clones reach the TCRdb copy of this immuneACCESS table, which keeps in-frame sequences only. Checked studies attribute under half of the gap to unresolved V genes and leave the rest unexplained. Within this sample are 100,000 to 150,000 clones, with roughly 89% of them counted one time only. The ten largest clones capture 0.85% to 1.2% of the sample. The starting material was peripheral blood, obtained 28 days after the second AZD1222 dose. These receptors were taken from an adult who received the AZD1222 COVID-19 vaccine.

This chain joins TRBV30 and TRBJ1-5, with D maybe TRBD1 (5 bases). The V gene's germline CDR1 is GTSNPN and CDR2 SVGIG (reference sequence). V lost 1 base to trimming and J lost 0 bases, with 10 bases between them. This CDR3 region has 15 residues. The CDR3, as DNA: TGTGCCTGGAGTGCGGGACTTAATAGCAATCAGCCCCAGCATTTT. It codes for CAWSAGLNSNQPQHF.

This chain connects TRBV5-7 to TRBJ1-2, with D perhaps TRBD1 (5 bases). TRBV5-7 is reported as an ORF; its role is uncertain. The V gene lost 4 bases and the J gene lost 4 bases, with 23 bases spanning the gap. The CDR3 covers 17 residues. The CDR3 bases are TGTGCCAGCAGCCTGAACAAATTGACAGTAAAGGGCTATGGCTACACCTTC. This encodes CASSLNKLTVKGYGYTF.

The V call is TRBV6-4, the J call TRBJ2-1; D possibly corresponds to TRBD2 (6 bases). Germline-derived CDR1 and CDR2 are MRHNA and SNTAGT. This CDR3 is 15 amino acids long. V was trimmed by 6 bases and J by 5 bases, leaving 17 bases between them. The CDR3 sequence is CASSATWGVHNEQFF. For the CDR3, the DNA is TGTGCCAGCAGCGCAACATGGGGGGTACACAATGAGCAGTTCTTC.

The chain's CDR3 is CASSLVGTGGTEAFF. CDR3 in DNA: TGTGCCAGCAGCTTAGTTGGGACAGGGGGCACTGAAGCTTTCTTT. This chain joins TRBV7-8 and TRBJ1-1, with 11 bases aligning to TRBD1. After removal of 1 base from V and 4 bases from J, the junction contained 2 bases not matched to a gene. CDR3 length equals 15 residues. The germline CDR1 and CDR2 sequences are SGHVS and FQNEAQ.

The CDR3 DNA reads as TGTGCCAGCAGTTTTGACGGCGGAATATACGAGCAGTACTTC. This codes for CASSFDGGIYEQYF. This rearrangement joins TRBV27 to TRBJ2-7; D unclear. Germline V gives CDR1 MNHEY, CDR2 SMNVEV (reference sequence). This CDR3 region has 14 residues. The V end lost 3 bases, the J end lost 4 bases, and 13 bases lay between the germline ends.

The gene calls are TRBV21-1 and TRBJ2-2; the table assigns TRBD2, which was not confirmed against the DNA. TRBV21-1 has pseudogene status. The CDR3 is 15 amino acids. The CDR3 protein is CASSKEGGQTGELFF. In DNA, the CDR3 is TGTGCCAGCAGCAAAGAGGGGGGGCAAACCGGGGAGCTGTTTTTT.

CDR3 sequence reads: CASSFGGDSPLHF. CDR3 nucleotides: TGTGCCAGCAGCTTCGGAGGGGATTCACCCCTCCACTTT. The chain links TRBV11-1 to TRBJ1-6, with a weak D call TRBD1 (5 bases). The V end lost 3 bases, the J end lost 8 bases, and 8 bases lay between the germline ends. Germline-derived CDR1 and CDR2 are SGHAT and FQDESV (reference sequence). This CDR3 region has 13 residues.

The chain is built from TRBV27 and TRBJ2-2, with a weak D call TRBD1 (5 bases). V lost 4 bases to trimming and J lost 2 bases, with 17 bases between them. CDR3 size: 17 residues. Germline lookup yields CDR1 MNHEY and CDR2 SMNVEV (reference sequence). DNA for the CDR3: TGTGCCAGCAGTTCGGCAGGGAAGATATTCAACACCGGGGAGCTGTTTTTT. Translating gives CASSSAGKIFNTGELFF.

The rearrangement links TRBV20-1 to TRBJ2-7, with a possible D match to TRBD2 (5 bases). Germline V CDR1 and CDR2: DFQATT, SNEGSKA (reference sequence). Trimming took 5 bases from V and 4 from J, leaving 9 bases between them. The CDR3 totals 11 residues. The CDR3 DNA reads TGCAGTGCTGTATCGGGATACGAGCAGTACTTC. This gives the protein CSAVSGYEQYF.

This clone was seen just once. V is TRBV6-2 or TRBV6-3 and J is TRBJ1-5; 8 positions match TRBD1. The V segment lost 2 bases and the J segment 0 bases; nucleotides outside the gene matches: 6. CDR1 is MNHEY, CDR2 SVGEGT, per germline. The CDR3 is made up of 17 amino acids. The CDR3 bases are TGTGCCAGCAGTTACCACGGGACAGGTCTTAGCAATCAGCCCCAGCATTTT. Amino acid sequence: CASSYHGTGLSNQPQHF.

The chain uses TRBV5-4 and TRBJ2-1; TRBD2 matches at 7 bases. Losses at the gene ends were 6 bases for V and 6 bases for J; bases not matched to a gene: 12. Germline V gene data show CDR1 as SGHNT and CDR2 as YYREEE (reference sequence). This CDR3 comprises 15 residues. The CDR3 region is CASTIDKGGFNEQFF. CDR3 bases: TGTGCCAGCACCATAGACAAGGGAGGGTTCAATGAGCAGTTCTTC.

This rearrangement joins TRBV6-5 to TRBJ2-5; D uncertain. Trimming removed 6 bases at V and 5 bases at J, with 10 bases between. This CDR3 has 12 residues. In germline, CDR1 is MNHEY, CDR2 SVGAGI. In nucleotides, the CDR3 is TGTGCCAGCAGCAGTAGTGGGGAGACCCAGTACTTC. Translated: CASSSSGETQYF.

The V gene is TRBV29-1, the J gene TRBJ1-1, with unresolved D. The V and J ends lost 0 bases and 5 bases respectively, with 10 bases between them. Germline CDR1 reads SQVTM; CDR2 reads ANQGSEA. The CDR3 spans 13 residues. CDR3 residues: CSVEDREGTEAFF. In nucleotides, the CDR3 is TGCAGCGTTGAAGATCGGGAGGGAACTGAAGCTTTCTTT.

The chain couples TRBV15 to TRBJ1-5; 11 bases align to TRBD1. The CDR3 covers 13 residues. The germline CDR1 and CDR2 sequences are LNHNV and YYDKDF (reference sequence). The ends lost 8 bases at V and 11 bases at J; junction bases unmatched: 8. Written as DNA, the CDR3 is TGTGCCACCGCCGGACAGGGGGCGGTGTCCCAGCATTTT. It specifies CATAGQGAVSQHF.

The chain joins TRBV15 to TRBJ1-3; D ambiguous. The CDR3 is 16 residues long. Trimming took 0 bases from V and 2 from J, leaving 11 bases between them. Germline values: CDR1 LNHNV, CDR2 YYDKDF (reference sequence). The CDR3 sequence: CATSRDRGLPGNTIYF. In DNA form, the CDR3 reads TGTGCCACCAGCAGAGATCGGGGATTACCTGGAAACACCATATATTTT.

This chain links TRBV12-3 or TRBV12-4 with TRBJ1-1; 8 bases line up with TRBD1. There are 13 residues in the CDR3. V lost 5 bases, J lost 3 bases, and 2 bases stayed unmatched. The CDR3 here is CASSGQGYTEAFF. As DNA, the CDR3 is TGTGCCAGCAGTGGACAGGGATACACTGAAGCTTTCTTT.

The chain has TRBV5-1 and TRBJ1-6; 7 bases line up with TRBD1. The CDR3 sequence is 16 residues long. The V segment lost 4 bases and the J segment 6 bases; nucleotides outside the gene matches: 10. Per the germline V gene, CDR1 is SGHRS and CDR2 is YFSETQ. Here the CDR3 DNA reads TGCGCCAGCAGCGCCGCACCTGGACAGGCTAATTCACCCCTCCACTTT. The encoded protein is CASSAAPGQANSPLHF.

CDR3 sequence reads: CASRSTGNTEAFF. Here the CDR3 DNA reads TGTGCCAGCAGGTCGACAGGGAACACTGAAGCTTTCTTT. The V call is TRBV2, the J call TRBJ1-1; D may be TRBD1 (6 bases). Trimming stripped 6 bases from V and 1 base from J, with 9 bases between. CDR1 and CDR2 (germline): SNHLY, FYNNEI. The CDR3 is made up of 13 amino acids.

The rearrangement joins TRBV30 to TRBJ1-1; 10 bases agree with TRBD1. This CDR3 has 16 residues. V lost 2 bases to trimming and J lost 4 bases; unmatched junction nucleotides: 10. Germline loops: CDR1 GTSNPN, CDR2 SVGIG (reference sequence). The CDR3 region is CAWSLEMTGGGTEAFF. Here the CDR3 DNA reads TGTGCCTGGAGTTTAGAGATGACAGGGGGCGGCACTGAAGCTTTCTTT.

The chain carries TRBV6-2 or TRBV6-3 and TRBJ1-3, with D hard to call. The CDR3 extends over 15 amino acids. The V gene lost 6 bases and the J gene lost 0 bases, with 12 bases spanning the gap. The V gene's germline CDR1 is MNHEY and CDR2 SVGEGT. The CDR3 nucleotides are TGTGCCAGCAGGCCTTATCTGTTCTCTGGAAACACCATATATTTT. It yields the protein CASRPYLFSGNTIYF.

V is TRBV20-1 and J is TRBJ2-7; D is ambiguous. In germline, CDR1 is DFQATT, CDR2 SNEGSKA (reference sequence). Trimming left V 1 base short and J 6 bases short, with 7 bases between. The CDR3 has 11 amino acids. The CDR3, as DNA: TGCAGTGCTAGAGGGGTCCGCGAGCAGTACTTC. Translation: CSARGVREQYF.

The gene calls are TRBV30 and TRBJ2-2, with D hard to call. V lost 8 bases to trimming and J lost 2 bases, with 15 bases between them. In germline, CDR1 is GTSNPN, CDR2 SVGIG (reference sequence). The CDR3 length is 14 residues. The CDR3, as DNA: TGTGCCCAAAGCAGGAACTATAACACCGGGGAGCTGTTTTTT. It codes for CAQSRNYNTGELFF.

This chain connects TRBV30 to TRBJ2-7; 11 bases agree with TRBD1. This CDR3 is built from 13 residues. Trimming took 0 bases from V and 10 from J; bases not matched to a gene: 5. CDR1 and CDR2 from the germline V gene are GTSNPN and SVGIG (reference sequence). CDR3 sequence: CAWSVPGQGVQYF. The CDR3 region has the DNA TGTGCCTGGAGTGTACCGGGACAGGGGGTCCAGTACTTC.

On this clone: An end of the junction differs from the germline gene, which may be a read error. The genes are TRBV6-1 and TRBJ1-5, with 7 bases lining up with TRBD1. The length of the CDR3 is 13 residues. Germline CDR1 reads MNHNS; CDR2 reads SASEGT. The CDR3 nucleotides read TGTGCCAGCAGCGAAGGGGGCGGCCAGCCCCAGCATTTT. Translated, it gives CASSEGGGQPQHF.

This sequence joins TRBV5-1 and TRBJ1-4; weak D call: TRBD1 (6 bases). From germline, CDR1 is SGHRS and CDR2 YFSETQ. The CDR3 covers 14 residues. The V and J ends lost 0 bases and 8 bases respectively, with 11 bases between them. The chain's CDR3 is CASSLGGGGEKLFF. Here the CDR3 DNA reads TGCGCCAGCAGCTTGGGCGGGGGCGGAGAAAAACTGTTTTTT. Full variable domain (outside the CDR3, taken from reference TRBV5-1 and TRBJ1-4): KAGVTQTPRYLIKTRGQQVTLSCSPISGHRSVSWYQQTPGQGLQFLFEYFSETQRNKGNFPGRFSGRQFSNSRSEMNVSTLELGDSALYLCASSLGGGGEKLFFGSGTQLSVL.

The rearrangement links TRBV7-8 to TRBJ1-1, with D possibly TRBD1 on 6 matching bases. This CDR3 has 13 amino acids. Germline V CDR1 and CDR2: SGHVS, FQNEAQ. The V and J ends lost 4 bases and 3 bases respectively, with 9 bases between them. The CDR3 reads CASSSGQYTEAFF. The CDR3 DNA is TGTGCCAGCAGCTCCGGACAGTACACTGAAGCTTTCTTT.